The 28 T cell receptor beta chains below all came from one sample that was sequenced in a study of blood T cell repertoires in COVID-19. Only in-frame clones appear in the TCRdb table, and some are missing; sequencing was by immunoSEQ multiplex PCR. The data hold 450,000 to 500,000 clones, with roughly nine tenths observed a single time. Sequenced material: PBMCs or T cells enriched from blood (not recorded which). These receptors were collected from a woman aged 55-70 years who had recovered from COVID-19.

The CDR3 DNA sequence: TGCGCCAGCAGCCAAACCGAAGCCTTAAGCTCCTACGAGCAGTACTTC. Protein sequence: CASSQTEALSSYEQYF. The chain combines TRBV4-1 with TRBJ2-7, with D unclear. The CDR3 is 16 residues long. Germline V gene data show CDR1 as MGHRA and CDR2 as YSYEKL. Trimming took 2 bases from V and 0 from J, leaving 14 bases between them.

The chain joins TRBV5-1 to TRBJ1-5; 8 bases match TRBD1. Per the germline V gene, CDR1 is SGHRS and CDR2 is YFSETQ. This CDR3 region has 14 residues. Losses at the gene ends were 4 bases for V and 7 bases for J; bases not matched to a gene: 7. This chain's CDR3 is CASSQGAIGQPQHF. CDR3 nucleotide sequence: TGCGCCAGCAGCCAGGGGGCGATAGGGCAGCCCCAGCATTTT. Full variable domain (remainder filled in from reference TRBV5-1 and TRBJ1-5): KAGVTQTPRYLIKTRGQQVTLSCSPISGHRSVSWYQQTPGQGLQFLFEYFSETQRNKGNFPGRFSGRQFSNSRSEMNVSTLELGDSALYLCASSQGAIGQPQHFGDGTRLSIL.

V is TRBV19 and J is TRBJ2-1; D unresolved. In germline, CDR1 is LNHDA, CDR2 SQIVND (reference sequence). Trimming shortened V by 7 bases and J by 2 bases, and 12 bases separated the two germline ends. This CDR3 contains 14 residues. CDR3 residues: CASKVLSTYNEQFF. The CDR3 region has the DNA TGTGCCAGTAAAGTACTCTCAACCTACAATGAGCAGTTCTTC.

The chain employs TRBV18 and TRBJ1-5; D is possibly TRBD1 (5 bases). Trimming removed 6 bases from V and 7 bases from J, with 22 bases in between. CDR1 is KGHSH, CDR2 LQKENI, per germline. The length of the CDR3 is 16 residues. The CDR3 DNA reads as TGTGCCAGCTCCCTCGCGGTGGGGCGAGTGGAGCAGCCCCAGCATTTT. It translates to CASSLAVGRVEQPQHF.

CDR3 protein: CASSYGFSSYNSPLHF. CDR3 bases: TGTGCCAGCAGTTACGGCTTTTCCTCCTATAATTCACCCCTCCACTTT. The chain carries TRBV6-5 and TRBJ1-6; no clear D. This CDR3 region has 16 residues. The germline V gene encodes CDR1 MNHEY and CDR2 SVGAGI. Trimming took off 2 bases at V and 0 bases at J, with 8 bases between the two ends.

The chain links TRBV6-1 to TRBJ1-3; D possibly corresponds to TRBD1 (5 bases). Germline lookup yields CDR1 MNHNS and CDR2 SASEGT. The CDR3 runs 16 residues. With 3 bases removed from V and 0 bases from J, the gap between germline ends came to 12 bases. The CDR3 nucleotides read TGTGCCAGCAGTGACCCGACAGCAAACTCTGGAAACACCATATATTTT. As protein: CASSDPTANSGNTIYF.

The V call is TRBV12-3 or TRBV12-4, the J call TRBJ1-2, with D tentatively TRBD1 (6 bases). The CDR3 runs to 13 residues. Deletions cut 6 bases from V and 8 bases from J, with 16 bases between. As DNA, the CDR3 is TGTGCCAGCAGCCCTACCGGGGGGCGGGGCTACACCTTC. Protein product: CASSPTGGRGYTF.

The chain employs TRBV5-1 and TRBJ1-6; D might be TRBD1 (6 bases). This CDR3 region has 16 residues. Germline values: CDR1 SGHRS, CDR2 YFSETQ. V was trimmed by 3 bases and J by 9 bases, leaving 19 bases between them. CDR3 DNA: TGCGCCAGCAGCTCCTCCTACAGGGAAGACGGTTCACCCCTCCACTTT. Amino acids: CASSSSYREDGSPLHF.

The chain recombines TRBV19 with TRBJ2-7; 11 positions match TRBD2. Germline values: CDR1 LNHDA, CDR2 SQIVND (reference sequence). With 10 bases clipped from V and 1 base from J, the junction kept 3 bases outside the gene matches. CDR3 length: 13 amino acids. The CDR3 DNA reads TGTGCCACCCTAGCGGGGGGATCCTACGAGCAGTACTTC. Protein: CATLAGGSYEQYF.

The V call is TRBV2, the J call TRBJ2-1; D is perhaps TRBD1 (6 bases). The CDR3 extends over 13 amino acids. V lost 7 bases, J lost 4 bases, and 11 bases lay in between. Looked up from germline, CDR1 is SNHLY and CDR2 is FYNNEI. CDR3 in DNA: TGTGCCAGCACCCTACAGGGATACAATGAGCAGTTCTTC. The encoded protein is CASTLQGYNEQFF.

The chain links TRBV24-1 to TRBJ1-2, with 8 positions matching TRBD1. The CDR3 spans 14 residues. The germline V gene encodes CDR1 KGHDR and CDR2 SFDVKD. Germline trimming cut 4 bases from V and 8 bases from J; bases unmatched to any gene: 8. This CDR3 is CATSDRTGGRGYTF. The CDR3 DNA reads as TGTGCCACCAGTGACCGAACAGGGGGAAGGGGCTACACCTTC.

This CDR3 reads CASSQTGATGNTIYF. The CDR3 DNA is TGTGCCAGCAGCCAAACAGGGGCAACTGGAAACACCATATATTTT. This chain links TRBV14 with TRBJ1-3; TRBD1 aligns across 7 bases. J lost 2 bases, V lost 2 bases, and 3 bases had no gene match. The CDR3 runs to 15 residues. Germline assignment: CDR1 SGHDN and CDR2 FVKESK.

The V and J genes are TRBV6-5 and TRBJ1-2; D not certain. The V end lost 0 bases, the J end lost 5 bases, and 10 bases lay between the germline ends. This CDR3 region has 14 residues. The germline V gene has CDR1 MNHEY and CDR2 SVGAGI. The CDR3 here is CASSYSPLNYGYTF. The DNA for the CDR3 is TGTGCCAGCAGTTACTCCCCCCTTAATTATGGCTACACCTTC.

V usage is TRBV27 and J usage is TRBJ2-7; D may be TRBD1 (6 bases). This CDR3 contains 13 residues. The ends were cut back, 7 bases at V and 3 bases at J, with 13 bases in the middle. Germline assignment: CDR1 MNHEY and CDR2 SMNVEV (reference sequence). In nucleotides, the CDR3 is TGTGCCAGCATAAGCAGGGGCATCTACGAGCAGTACGTC. This encodes CASISRGIYEQYV.

Regarding this clone: The same CDR3 is also encoded by other DNA sequences in this sample. This chain uses TRBV2 with TRBJ1-2, with a possible D match to TRBD1 (5 bases). Trimming pared 6 bases from V and 3 bases from J, leaving 8 bases between. This CDR3 region has 12 residues. Per germline, CDR1 SNHLY and CDR2 FYNNEI. CDR3 sequence (DNA): TGTGCCAGCAGCGGGGGGGACTATGGCTACACCTTC. This codes for CASSGGDYGYTF. Combining the CDR3 with reference TRBV2 and TRBJ1-2 gives the whole variable domain EPEVTQTPSHQVTQMGQEVILRCVPISNHLYFYWYRQILGQKVEFLVSFYNNEISEKSEIFDDQFSVERPDGSNFTLKIRSTKLEDSAMYFCASSGGDYGYTFGSGTRLTVV.

This chain links TRBV30 with TRBJ2-1; no clear D gene. The CDR3 has 17 amino acids. Trimming took 3 bases from V and 0 from J, leaving 18 bases between them. CDR1 and CDR2 from the germline V gene are GTSNPN and SVGIG (reference sequence). CDR3 amino acids: CAWRLSVTASSYNEQFF. CDR3 nucleotides: TGTGCCTGGAGATTGTCGGTCACCGCAAGCTCCTACAATGAGCAGTTCTTC.

This rearrangement joins TRBV9 to TRBJ2-1; D remains unclear. Per the germline V gene, CDR1 is SGDLS and CDR2 is YYNGEE. Trimming shortened V by 4 bases and J by 7 bases, and 18 bases separated the two germline ends. This CDR3 spans 15 amino acids. Here the CDR3 reads CASSLEVTRVNEQFF. Written as DNA, the CDR3 is TGTGCCAGCAGCCTCGAGGTCACCCGGGTTAATGAGCAGTTCTTC.

The table lists this clone with a few counts. The genes are TRBV6-5 and TRBJ1-5; weak D call: TRBD1 (5 bases). Between the trimmed V and J ends, which lost 4 bases and 5 bases, there was a span of 9 bases. Germline CDR1 and CDR2: MNHEY and SVGAGI. CDR3 length: 13 residues. CDR3 amino acids: CASSSGFDQPQHF. The CDR3 region has the DNA TGTGCCAGCAGTTCAGGGTTTGATCAGCCCCAGCATTTT.

This chain links TRBV3-1 (or the pseudogene TRBV3-2) with TRBJ2-2, with 8 bases fitting TRBD2. The V gene's germline CDR1 is LGHDT and CDR2 YNNKEL (reference sequence). The CDR3 sequence is 16 residues long. V lost 0 bases, J lost 7 bases, and 7 bases stayed unmatched. The CDR3 spells CASSQESVAGSGELFF. CDR3 in DNA: TGTGCCAGCAGCCAAGAGTCGGTAGCGGGGAGCGGGGAGCTGTTTTTT.

This clone was seen only once. This chain uses TRBV3-1 (or the pseudogene TRBV3-2) with TRBJ2-7; 12 nucleotides align to TRBD2. Looked up from germline, CDR1 is LGHDT and CDR2 is YNNKEL (reference sequence). V gave up 4 bases and J gave up 7 bases; unmatched junction bases: 5. The CDR3 runs to 14 residues. The CDR3 protein is CASSPTSGGREQYF. Written as DNA, the CDR3 is TGTGCCAGCAGCCCGACTAGCGGGGGACGGGAGCAGTACTTC.

The rearrangement uses TRBV11-2 and TRBJ1-1; D perhaps matches TRBD1 (6 bases). The CDR3 spans 14 residues. The germline CDR1 and CDR2 sequences are SGHAT and FQNNGV. Trimming shortened V by 5 bases and J by 4 bases, and 14 bases separated the two germline ends. CDR3 amino acids: CASSLSGHLTEAFF. In DNA form, the CDR3 reads TGTGCCAGCAGCCTGTCGGGACACCTCACTGAAGCTTTCTTT.

In its sample, this clone was seen once. The chain employs TRBV24-1 and TRBJ1-1, with a weak D call TRBD1 (5 bases). V shed 3 bases and J shed 1 base, with 20 bases lying between them. Germline V gene lookup returns CDR1 KGHDR and CDR2 SFDVKD. The CDR3 loop spans 18 amino acids. The CDR3 coding sequence is TGTGCCACCAGTGATCCCCCGGGGGAGGCGCTTGGGAACACTGAAGCTTTCTTT. Protein sequence: CATSDPPGEALGNTEAFF.

The chain carries TRBV6-5 and TRBJ2-1; 9 bases line up with TRBD1. The CDR3 contains 14 residues. Germline V gene data show CDR1 as MNHEY and CDR2 as SVGAGI. V was clipped by 8 bases and J by 7 bases; unmatched bases: 9. This CDR3 reads CASYGQGSGNEQFF. The CDR3 nucleotides read TGTGCCAGCTATGGACAGGGGTCGGGGAATGAGCAGTTCTTC.

V is TRBV6-5 and J is TRBJ2-3, with D maybe TRBD2 (7 bases). The ends were cut back, 6 bases at V and 1 base at J, with 11 bases in the middle. CDR1 and CDR2 from the germline V gene are MNHEY and SVGAGI. There are 14 residues in the CDR3. The CDR3 reads CASRIGGGTDTQYF. For the CDR3, the DNA is TGTGCCAGCAGGATAGGGGGGGGCACAGATACGCAGTATTTT.

This chain connects TRBV6-6 to TRBJ2-3, with 9 bases identical to TRBD1. V lost 6 bases and J lost 5; bases outside the gene matches: 6. CDR1 is MNHNY and CDR2 is SVGAGI in the germline V gene (reference sequence). CDR3 size: 14 residues. The CDR3 loop reads CASSNRGPVDTQYF. CDR3 DNA sequence: TGTGCCAGCAGCAACAGGGGGCCGGTAGATACGCAGTATTTT.

This chain uses TRBV7-9 with TRBJ1-4, with D perhaps matching TRBD1 (5 bases). The CDR3 extends over 14 amino acids. Trimming shortened V by 0 bases and J by 7 bases, and 9 bases separated the two germline ends. Germline V CDR1 and CDR2: SEHNR, FQNEAQ (reference sequence). CDR3 amino acids: CASSLAAGIEKLFF. The CDR3 coding sequence is TGTGCCAGCAGCTTAGCGGCAGGGATTGAAAAACTGTTTTTT.

The genes are TRBV13 and TRBJ2-1; 9 positions match TRBD1. The CDR3 runs to 15 residues. Germline V gene lookup returns CDR1 PRHDT and CDR2 FYEKMQ (reference sequence). The J segment lost 4 bases and the V segment lost 4 bases, leaving 5 bases of the junction unmatched. The CDR3 region has the DNA TGTGCCAGCAGCTGGACAGGGGACCCATACAATGAGCAGTTCTTC. Protein sequence: CASSWTGDPYNEQFF.

This chain joins TRBV2 and TRBJ2-2; D gene uncertain. Trimming removed 4 bases at V and 0 bases at J, with 9 bases between. In germline, CDR1 is SNHLY, CDR2 FYNNEI. The CDR3 runs 15 residues. The CDR3 coding sequence is TGTGCCAGCAGTGGAGCGTCAACGAACACCGGGGAGCTGTTTTTT. The encoded protein is CASSGASTNTGELFF.